This T cell receptor beta chain was documented in a study of T cells in Graves' hyperthyroidism and ophthalmopathy. Study in general: Prior to any treatment, at the point of initial diagnosis, peripheral blood was collected.

TCR beta CDR3 regions were amplified from RNA. A set of HTBI primers served as the primers for a first-round RT-PCR of the TCR CDR3. TCRdb re-called the multiplex PCR reads through MiXCR, storing one row per CDR3 protein. The sample has about 500,000 distinct CDR3 sequences; about 16% are singletons. The CDR3 runs 14 residues. Germline V gene data show CDR1 as SGHVS and CDR2 as FQNEAQ. V dropped 4 bases and J dropped 7 bases, with 11 bases sitting between them. This clonotype has more than one count but fewer than ten. This sequence was found in a woman aged 25 to 45 with Graves' ophthalmopathy. V and J are TRBV7-8 and TRBJ1-6, with D possibly TRBD1 on 6 matching bases. The specimen was blood. CDR3 loop: CASSSRTANSPLHF. CDR3 DNA: TGTGCCAGCAGCTCTCGGACAGCAAATTCACCCCTCCACTTT. Full variable domain (outside the CDR3, taken from reference TRBV7-8 and TRBJ1-6): GAGVSQSPRYKVAKRGQDVALRCDPISGHVSLFWYQQALGQGPEFLTYFQNEAQLDKSGLPSDRFFAERPEGSVSTLKIQRTQQEDSAVYLCASSSRTANSPLHFGNGTRLTVT.